One sample yielded the 6 T cell receptor beta chains listed below, sequenced in a study of T-cell memory formation after mild COVID-19. In TCRdb, the 5' RACE reads were re-called with MiXCR into one record per CDR3 protein. The sample records 400,000 or so distinct CDR3 sequences, about 19% being singletons. The sequenced material came from PBMCs or a T cell subset sorted from them (not recorded which). The source is an adult woman who had mild COVID-19 (a few samples of this study predate the infection). Cell type and time point are not known.

This clonotype has a handful of counts. The chain links TRBV21-1 to TRBJ2-5. TRBV21-1 is flagged as a pseudogene. CDR3 length equals 15 residues. CDR3 amino acids: CASSKAKQNQETQYF. The CDR3 bases are TGTGCCAGCAGCAAAGCGAAACAGAACCAAGAGACCCAGTACTTC.

The genes are TRBV4-2 and TRBJ2-1; 8 bases agree with TRBD1. CDR3 length: 14 residues. Germline-derived CDR1 and CDR2 are LGHNA and YNFKEQ. The V segment lost 3 bases and the J segment 8 bases; nucleotides outside the gene matches: 6. The CDR3 loop is CASSHGQGRDEQFF. CDR3 DNA: TGTGCCAGCAGCCACGGACAGGGTAGAGATGAGCAGTTCTTC.

The chain joins TRBV6-6 to TRBJ1-6; no definite D call. Trimming shortened V by 5 bases and J by 13 bases, and 15 bases separated the two germline ends. This CDR3 comprises 13 residues. Germline V CDR1 and CDR2: MNHNY, SVGAGI (reference sequence). CDR3: CASSQPGPGPLHF. CDR3 DNA sequence: TGTGCCAGCAGTCAGCCCGGACCGGGCCCCCTCCACTTT.

The V gene is TRBV7-9, the J gene TRBJ1-2; no firm D call. V lost 11 bases to trimming and J lost 1 base, with 23 bases between them. Germline V lookup: CDR1 SEHNR, CDR2 FQNEAQ (reference sequence). This CDR3 region has 16 residues. Written as DNA, the CDR3 is TGTGCCCCGGTAGTCTTTCGGGAACTGGGTAACTATGGCTACACCTTC. Translating it yields CAPVVFRELGNYGYTF.

V gene TRBV12-3 or TRBV12-4 combines with J gene TRBJ1-2, with 9 bases lining up with TRBD1. The V gene end was trimmed by 6 bases and the J gene end by 8 bases; junction bases not matched to a gene: 7. This CDR3 region has 13 residues. Here the CDR3 reads CASRRTGESGYTF. CDR3 nucleotide sequence: TGTGCCAGCAGGCGGACAGGGGAGAGCGGCTACACCTTC.

For the CDR3, the DNA is TGTGCCTGGAGTGTACGGCGGGACAATGAGCAGTTCTTC. This gives the protein CAWSVRRDNEQFF. The chain couples TRBV30 to TRBJ2-1; D might be TRBD2 (5 bases). Germline CDR1 GTSNPN, CDR2 SVGIG (reference sequence). Trimming removed 0 bases at V and 5 bases at J, with 8 bases between. CDR3 length: 13 amino acids.